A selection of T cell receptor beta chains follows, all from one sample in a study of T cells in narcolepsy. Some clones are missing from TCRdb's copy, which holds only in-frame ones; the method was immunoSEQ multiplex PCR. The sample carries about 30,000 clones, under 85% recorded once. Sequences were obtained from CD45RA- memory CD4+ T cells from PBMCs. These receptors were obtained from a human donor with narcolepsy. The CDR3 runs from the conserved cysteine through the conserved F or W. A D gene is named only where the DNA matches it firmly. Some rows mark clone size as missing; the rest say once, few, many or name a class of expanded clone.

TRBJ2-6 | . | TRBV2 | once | TGTGCCAGCAGCCCCACTAGTGGGGCCAACGTCCTGACTTTC | CASSPTSGANVLTF
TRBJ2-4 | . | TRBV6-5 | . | TGTGCCAGCAGACCACTTGGGTCTGGGGAAAACATTCAGTACTTC | CASRPLGSGENIQYF
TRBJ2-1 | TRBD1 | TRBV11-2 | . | TGTGCCAGCAGCCTCGTCAGATCCGGGACAGGACAATTCTACAATGAGCAGTTCTTC | CASSLVRSGTGQFYNEQFF
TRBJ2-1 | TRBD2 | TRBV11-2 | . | TGTGCCAGCAGCTTAGAGTCGGGGGGGCTGGTCGATGAGCAGTTCTTC | CASSLESGGLVDEQFF
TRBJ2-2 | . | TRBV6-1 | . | TGTGCCAGCAGTGCGCCAGCCAATACGAACACCGGGGAGCTGTTTTTT | CASSAPANTNTGELFF
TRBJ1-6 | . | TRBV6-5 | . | TGTGCCAGCAAAGGGCCCGGCGGGAATTCACCCCTCCACTTT | CASKGPGGNSPLHF
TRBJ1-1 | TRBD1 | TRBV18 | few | TGTGCCAGCTCACTTTCCCCCGGGACAGGGAAGAACACTGAAGCTTTCTTT | CASSLSPGTGKNTEAFF
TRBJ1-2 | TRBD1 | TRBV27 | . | TGTGCCAGCAGAGGACAGGGGGCGGGCGGCTACACCTTC | CASRGQGAGGYTF
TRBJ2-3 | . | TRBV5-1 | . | TGCGCCAGCAGCACAGACTCCGGAGGCCCAGATACGCAGTATTTT | CASSTDSGGPDTQYF
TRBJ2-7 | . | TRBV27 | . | TGTGCCAGCAGCGCGACAGGACTTCCCTACGAGCAGTACTTC | CASSATGLPYEQYF
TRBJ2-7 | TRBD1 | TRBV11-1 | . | TGTGCCAGCAGCATACAGGGGACGAGCTCCTACGAGCAGTACTTC | CASSIQGTSSYEQYF
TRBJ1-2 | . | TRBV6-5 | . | TGTGCCAGCGCAGAACTAGGAGTCTATGGCTACACCTTC | CASAELGVYGYTF
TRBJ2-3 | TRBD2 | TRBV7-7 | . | TGTGCCAGCAGCTTATTTATGGTAGCGGGGGTTAAGGTCACAGATACGCAGTATTTT | CASSLFMVAGVKVTDTQYF
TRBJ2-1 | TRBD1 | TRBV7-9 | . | TGTGCCAGCAGCTTCGGGTCGGACAGGGTCGGCAACGAGCAGTTCTTC | CASSFGSDRVGNEQFF
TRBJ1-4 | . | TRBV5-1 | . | TGCGCCAGCAGCTTGGCCTCAACTAATGAAAAACTGTTTTTT | CASSLASTNEKLFF
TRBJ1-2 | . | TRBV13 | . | TGTGCCAGCAGCAAACCGGGACACGCTAACTATGGCTACACCTTC | CASSKPGHANYGYTF
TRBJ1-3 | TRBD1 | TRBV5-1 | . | TGCGCCAGCAGCCCGGACAGGGGAAGGTCTGGAAACACCATATATTTT | CASSPDRGRSGNTIYF
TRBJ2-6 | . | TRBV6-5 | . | TGTGCCACTAGACCCCTCTCTGGGGCCAACGTCCTGACTTTC | CATRPLSGANVLTF
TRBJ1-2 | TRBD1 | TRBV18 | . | TGTGCCAGCTCACCGAGACAGGGGAGTTATGGCTACACCTTC | CASSPRQGSYGYTF
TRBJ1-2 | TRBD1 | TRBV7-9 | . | TGTGCCAGCAGCCCCACCTTCTCCGCCGGGACAGGGATGTATGGCTACACCTTC | CASSPTFSAGTGMYGYTF
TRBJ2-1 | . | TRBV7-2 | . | TGTGCCAGCAGCTCTCGGGGGAATGTCCCCGCGGAGCAGTTCTTC | CASSSRGNVPAEQFF
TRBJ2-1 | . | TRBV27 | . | TGTGCCAGCAGTTTACTCGGGCCCTACAATGAGCAGTTCTTC | CASSLLGPYNEQFF
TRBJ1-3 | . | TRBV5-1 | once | TGCGCCAGCAGCTTGGAGCGGGTCCAGGGTGGAAACACCATATATTTT | CASSLERVQGGNTIYF
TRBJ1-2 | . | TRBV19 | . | TGTGCCAGTAGTAAATATGTGGCAAATCGAAAGACCTATGGCTACACCTTC | CASSKYVANRKTYGYTF
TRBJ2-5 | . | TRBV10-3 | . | TGTGCCATCAGTGAGCCGAGACAGGTGGAGACCCAGTACTTC | CAISEPRQVETQYF
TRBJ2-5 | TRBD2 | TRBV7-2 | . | TGTGCCAGCAGCTTAGGCGGGGGGACGGAGACCCAGTACTTC | CASSLGGGTETQYF
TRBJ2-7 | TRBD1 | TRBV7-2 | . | TGTGCCAGCAGCTTGCGACAGGGCAATATCTACGAGCAGTACTTC | CASSLRQGNIYEQYF
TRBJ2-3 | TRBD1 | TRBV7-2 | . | TGTGCCAGCAGCCCAACCCCGACAGGGTTGGATACGCAGTATTTT | CASSPTPTGLDTQYF
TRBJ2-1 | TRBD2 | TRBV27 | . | TGTGCCAGCAGTTCAATAGACAATATCTTACTCGGTGGACTAGCTGGTAGGCATGAGCAGTTCTTC | CASSSIDNILLGGLAGRHEQFF
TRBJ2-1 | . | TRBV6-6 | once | TGTGCCAGCAGTTCGGCCCTTGCGGGCTTCTTC | CASSSALAGFF
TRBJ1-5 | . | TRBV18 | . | TGTGCCAGCTCACCCCTAGCCCTCTCCCCCCAGCATTTT | CASSPLALSPQHF
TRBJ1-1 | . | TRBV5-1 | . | TGCGCCAGCAGCTTGGGGGCCACTGAAGCTTTCTTT | CASSLGATEAFF
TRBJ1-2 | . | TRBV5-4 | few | TGTGCCAGCAGCTTGGTAGGCAGCAATTATGGCTACACCTTC | CASSLVGSNYGYTF
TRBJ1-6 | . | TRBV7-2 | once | TGTGCCAGCAGCTCGACCCGGGGAGAGGGTTCACCCCTCCACTTT | CASSSTRGEGSPLHF
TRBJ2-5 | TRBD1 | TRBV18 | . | TGTGCCAGCTCACCGTCAGGGGGCGCTTCGGGAGAGACCCAGTACTTC | CASSPSGGASGETQYF
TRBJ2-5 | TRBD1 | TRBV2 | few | TGTGCCAGCAGCGCACCGGGACAGGGCCAAGAGACCCAGTACTTC | CASSAPGQGQETQYF
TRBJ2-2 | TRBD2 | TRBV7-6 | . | TGTGCCAGCAGCCATGGACTAGCGGGGGGGCCGGGGACCGGGGAGCTGTTTTTT | CASSHGLAGGPGTGELFF
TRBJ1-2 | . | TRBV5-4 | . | TGTGCCAGCAGCACCACAGTCGGGGGCGGTGAAGGCTACACCTTC | CASSTTVGGGEGYTF
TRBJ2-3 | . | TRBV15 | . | TGTGCCACCAGCAGAGATCTGGCATCAGATACGCAGTATTTT | CATSRDLASDTQYF
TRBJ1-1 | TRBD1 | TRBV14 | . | TGTGCCAGCAGCCATAACAGGGGGCAGGCTGAAGCTTTCTTT | CASSHNRGQAEAFF
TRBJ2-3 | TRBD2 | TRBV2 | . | TGTGCCAGCAGCGAGGGGCCACCGGGACTAGCGGGGGGGCCGACAGATACGCAGTATTTT | CASSEGPPGLAGGPTDTQYF
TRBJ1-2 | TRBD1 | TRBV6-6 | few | TGTGCCAGCAGTTACCTGACAGGGTATGACGGCTACACCTTC | CASSYLTGYDGYTF
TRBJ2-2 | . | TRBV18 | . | TGTGCCAGCTCACGGACCCAGGGCAACACCGGGGAGCTGTTTTTT | CASSRTQGNTGELFF
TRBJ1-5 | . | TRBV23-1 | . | TGCGCCAGCAGTCTCCTTCCCCAGGGCAGGATAAATGCGCCCCAGCATTTT | CASSLLPQGRINAPQHF
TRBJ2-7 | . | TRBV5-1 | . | TGCGCCAGCAGCAACCTCAGGGGAAAGAACGAGCAGTACTTC | CASSNLRGKNEQYF
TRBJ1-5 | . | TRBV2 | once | TGTGCCAGCAGTGACGCGGGTAAGAACCAGCCCCAGCATTTT | CASSDAGKNQPQHF
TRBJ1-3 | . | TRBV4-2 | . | TGTGCCAGCAGCCTGGAAAGGGGCGATGGAAACACCATATATTTT | CASSLERGDGNTIYF
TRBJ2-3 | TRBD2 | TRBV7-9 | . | TGTGCCAGCAGCCTAGCGGGAGGGGATACGCAGTATTTT | CASSLAGGDTQYF
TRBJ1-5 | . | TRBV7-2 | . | TGTGCCAGCAGCCCTGACGCGGGGCCTCAGCCCCAGCATTTT | CASSPDAGPQPQHF
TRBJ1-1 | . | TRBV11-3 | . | TGTGCCAGCAGCTTAGATCGTACGGCTGAAGCTTTCTTT | CASSLDRTAEAFF
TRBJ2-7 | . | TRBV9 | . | TGTGCCAGCAGCCTCACGGGGGATCCCTACGAGCAGTACTTC | CASSLTGDPYEQYF
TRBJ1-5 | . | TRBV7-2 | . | TGTGCCAGCAGCTTATGGGGAGGGAATAGCAATCAGCCCCAGCATTTT | CASSLWGGNSNQPQHF
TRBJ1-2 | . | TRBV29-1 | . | TGCAGCGTTGATTTCCCAGGGCACTATGGCTACACCTTC | CSVDFPGHYGYTF
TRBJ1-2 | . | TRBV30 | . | TGTGCCTTGGGGGGCAGGGGATACTATGGCTACACCTTC | CALGGRGYYGYTF
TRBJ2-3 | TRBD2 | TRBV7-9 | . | TGTGCCAGCAGCTTAGGCGGCGGGGGTGCAAGCCAGTATTTT | CASSLGGGGASQYF
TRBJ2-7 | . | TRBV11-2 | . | TGTGCCAGCAGCCCCGACTCCTACGGGCAGTACTTC | CASSPDSYGQYF
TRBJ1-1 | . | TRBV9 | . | TGTGCCAGCAGCGTAGCAGTGAACACTGAAGCTTTCTTT | CASSVAVNTEAFF
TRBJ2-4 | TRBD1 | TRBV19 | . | TGTGCCAGTGATGACAGGGGGTTGAACATTCAGTACTTC | CASDDRGLNIQYF
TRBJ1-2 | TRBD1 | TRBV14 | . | TGTGCCAGCAGTCGGGGACAGCTCTATGGCTACACCTTC | CASSRGQLYGYTF
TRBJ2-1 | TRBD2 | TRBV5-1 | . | TGCGCCAGCAGCGTCTCAGGGAGGGCCCTAATTGATGAGCAGTTCTTC | CASSVSGRALIDEQFF